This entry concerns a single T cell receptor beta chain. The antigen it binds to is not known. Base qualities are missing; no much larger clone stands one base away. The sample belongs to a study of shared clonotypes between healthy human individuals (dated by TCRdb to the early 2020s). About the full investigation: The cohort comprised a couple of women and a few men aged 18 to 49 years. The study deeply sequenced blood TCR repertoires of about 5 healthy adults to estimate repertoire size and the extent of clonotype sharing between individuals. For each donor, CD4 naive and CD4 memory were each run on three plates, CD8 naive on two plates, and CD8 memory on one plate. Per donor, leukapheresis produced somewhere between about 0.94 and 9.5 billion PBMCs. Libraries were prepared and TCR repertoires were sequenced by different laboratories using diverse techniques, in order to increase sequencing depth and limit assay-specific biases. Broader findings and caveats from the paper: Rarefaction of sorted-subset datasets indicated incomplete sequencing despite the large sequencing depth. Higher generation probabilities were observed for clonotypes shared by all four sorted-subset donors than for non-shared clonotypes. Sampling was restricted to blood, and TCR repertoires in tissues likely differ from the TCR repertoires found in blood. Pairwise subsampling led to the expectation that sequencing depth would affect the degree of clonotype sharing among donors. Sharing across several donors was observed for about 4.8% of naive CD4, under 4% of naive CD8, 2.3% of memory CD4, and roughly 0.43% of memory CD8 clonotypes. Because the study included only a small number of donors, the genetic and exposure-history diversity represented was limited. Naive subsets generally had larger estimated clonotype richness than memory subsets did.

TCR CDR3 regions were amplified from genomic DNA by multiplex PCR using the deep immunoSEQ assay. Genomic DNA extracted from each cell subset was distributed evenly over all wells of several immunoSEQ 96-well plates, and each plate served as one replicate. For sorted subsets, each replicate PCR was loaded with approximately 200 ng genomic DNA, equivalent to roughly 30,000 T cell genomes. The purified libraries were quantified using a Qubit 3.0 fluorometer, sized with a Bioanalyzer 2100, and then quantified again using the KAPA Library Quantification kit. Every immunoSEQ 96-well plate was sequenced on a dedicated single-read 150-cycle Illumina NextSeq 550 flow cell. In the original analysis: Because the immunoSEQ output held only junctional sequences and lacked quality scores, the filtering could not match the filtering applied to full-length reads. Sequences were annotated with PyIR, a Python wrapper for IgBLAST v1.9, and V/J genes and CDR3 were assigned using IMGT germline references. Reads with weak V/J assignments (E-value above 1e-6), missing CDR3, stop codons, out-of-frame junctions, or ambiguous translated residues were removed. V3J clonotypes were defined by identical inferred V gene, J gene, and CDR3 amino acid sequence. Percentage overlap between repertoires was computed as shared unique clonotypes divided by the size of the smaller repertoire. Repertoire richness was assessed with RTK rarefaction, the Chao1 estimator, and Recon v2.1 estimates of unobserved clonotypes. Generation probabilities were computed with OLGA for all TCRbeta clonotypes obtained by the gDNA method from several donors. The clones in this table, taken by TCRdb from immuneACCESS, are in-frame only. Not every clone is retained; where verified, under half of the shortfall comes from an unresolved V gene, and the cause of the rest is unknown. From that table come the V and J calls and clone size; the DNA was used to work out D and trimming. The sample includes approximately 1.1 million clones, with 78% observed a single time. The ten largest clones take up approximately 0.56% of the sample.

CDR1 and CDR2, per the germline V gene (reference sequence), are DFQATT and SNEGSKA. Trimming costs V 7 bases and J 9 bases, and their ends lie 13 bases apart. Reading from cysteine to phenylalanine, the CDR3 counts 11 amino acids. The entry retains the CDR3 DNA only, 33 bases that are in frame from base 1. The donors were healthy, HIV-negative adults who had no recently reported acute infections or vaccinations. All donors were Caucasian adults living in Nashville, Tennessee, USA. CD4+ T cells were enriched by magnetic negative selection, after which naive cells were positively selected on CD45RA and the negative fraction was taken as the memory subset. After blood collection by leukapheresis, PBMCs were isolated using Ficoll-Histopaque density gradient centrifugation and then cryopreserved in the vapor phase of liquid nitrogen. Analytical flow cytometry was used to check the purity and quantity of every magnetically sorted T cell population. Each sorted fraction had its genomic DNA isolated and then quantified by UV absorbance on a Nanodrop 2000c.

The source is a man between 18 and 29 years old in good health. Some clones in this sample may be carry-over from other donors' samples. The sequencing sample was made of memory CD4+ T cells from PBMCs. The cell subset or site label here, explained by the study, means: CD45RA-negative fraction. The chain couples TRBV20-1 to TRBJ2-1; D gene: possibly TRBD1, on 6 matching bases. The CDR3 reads CSGGRGGEQFF. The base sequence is TGCAGTGGAGGCAGGGGTGGTGAGCAGTTCTTC.